What follows are 14 T cell receptor beta chains derived from one specimen sequenced in a study of Ad26.COV2.S vaccination and SARS-CoV-2 variants. Assay: immunoSEQ multiplex PCR; the TCRdb copy retains only in-frame clones and omits some. The repertoire includes approximately 460,000 clones, nearly 90% of them detected once, and 1.5% to 2% sits in the top ten. The treatment denotes: around 19 received Ad26.COV2.S at low or high dose, single or two shots; several received placebo; per-sample allocation not given. Day 63 after the first vaccine or placebo injection was the time point for sampling. Specimen: peripheral blood, collected in a trial of Ad26.COV2.S vaccine versus placebo. Receptors were obtained from a person between 18 and 60 years old who received the Ad26.COV2.S COVID-19 vaccine or a placebo.

The V gene is TRBV9, the J gene TRBJ1-1, with 9 bases lining up with TRBD1. V shed 5 bases, J shed 4 bases, and the junction held 6 bases outside the gene matches. Germline loops: CDR1 SGDLS, CDR2 YYNGEE. CDR3 length equals 14 residues. This chain's CDR3 is CASSRQGVGTEAFF. CDR3 in DNA: TGTGCCAGCAGTCGACAGGGGGTTGGCACTGAAGCTTTCTTT.

The genes are TRBV6-5 and TRBJ2-3; the D gene is possibly TRBD1 (6 bases). CDR1 is MNHEY and CDR2 is SVGAGI in the germline V gene. V dropped 6 bases and J dropped 8 bases, with 15 bases sitting between them. This CDR3 spans 13 amino acids. Written as DNA, the CDR3 is TGTGCCAGCAGCCCCCACAGGGATGGTACGCAGTATTTT. Translated, it gives CASSPHRDGTQYF.

The chain combines TRBV11-2 with TRBJ2-7, with 9 positions matching TRBD2. The length of the CDR3 is 16 residues. The V segment lost 2 bases and the J segment 7 bases; nucleotides outside the gene matches: 12. The germline CDR1 and CDR2 sequences are SGHAT and FQNNGV. CDR3 protein: CASSLWGGGRVREQYF. The CDR3 coding sequence is TGTGCCAGCAGCTTATGGGGCGGCGGGAGGGTGAGGGAGCAGTACTTC.

This clone was counted once. The chain recombines TRBV30 with TRBJ1-6; no reliable D call. The CDR3 sequence is 13 residues long. Germline CDR1 is GTSNPN and CDR2 is SVGIG (reference sequence). V gave up 5 bases and J gave up 4 bases, with 9 bases separating them. The CDR3 coding sequence is TGTGCCTGGGAAAACTGGTATAATTCACCCCTCCACTTT. Translation: CAWENWYNSPLHF.

The chain combines TRBV27 with TRBJ1-2; 7 bases line up with TRBD1. This CDR3 has 15 residues. From germline, CDR1 is MNHEY and CDR2 SMNVEV (reference sequence). Unmatched junction bases numbered 11, after V lost 6 bases and J lost 4 bases. The CDR3 sequence is CASRPTLTGFYGYTF. In DNA form, the CDR3 reads TGTGCCAGCAGACCGACTCTGACAGGGTTCTATGGCTACACCTTC.

This chain connects TRBV5-4 to TRBJ2-3; no firm D call. The CDR3 extends over 15 amino acids. Germline CDR1 reads SGHNT; CDR2 reads YYREEE (reference sequence). Trimming left V 4 bases short and J 2 bases short, with 14 bases between. The CDR3 spells CASSRSITPTDTQYF. The CDR3 DNA reads TGTGCCAGCAGCCGCTCGATAACCCCCACAGATACGCAGTATTTT.

This clone was seen once. The genes are TRBV6-1 and TRBJ1-2; D remains ambiguous. Per the germline V gene, CDR1 is MNHNS and CDR2 is SASEGT. The CDR3 contains 15 residues. V lost 1 base to trimming and J lost 8 bases, with 17 bases between them. The CDR3: CASSEGIPGFRGYTF. CDR3 sequence (DNA): TGTGCCAGCAGTGAAGGAATCCCGGGGTTCAGGGGCTACACCTTC.

This chain joins TRBV20-1 and TRBJ2-3; D uncertain. The CDR3 is 11 residues long. The V gene lost 4 bases and the J gene lost 2 bases, with 4 bases spanning the gap. Germline V gene data show CDR1 as DFQATT and CDR2 as SNEGSKA (reference sequence). In nucleotides, the CDR3 is TGCAGTGCTACCAACACAGATACGCAGTATTTT. Its protein is CSATNTDTQYF.

The chain couples TRBV4-2 to TRBJ2-2; TRBD1 or TRBD2 may be the D gene (5 bases each). Germline assignment: CDR1 LGHNA and CDR2 YNFKEQ. This CDR3 is 15 amino acids long. Trimming pared 2 bases from V and 4 bases from J, leaving 11 bases between. CDR3 coding DNA: TGTGCCAGCAGCCAAACCGGGACCACCACCGGGGAGCTGTTTTTT. This gives the protein CASSQTGTTTGELFF.

The CDR3: CASKFGGNTEAFF. The CDR3 region has the DNA TGTGCCAGCAAGTTCGGGGGGAACACTGAAGCTTTCTTT. The rearrangement links TRBV6-5 to TRBJ1-1; D may be TRBD1 (5 bases). Trimming cost V 7 bases and J 1 base, with 10 bases left between them. The length of the CDR3 is 13 residues. CDR1 is MNHEY, CDR2 SVGAGI, per germline.

The gene calls are TRBV5-4 and TRBJ1-1; D not resolved. The CDR3 sequence is 15 residues long. Trimming took 4 bases from V and 0 from J, leaving 13 bases between them. Germline-derived CDR1 and CDR2 are SGHNT and YYREEE (reference sequence). The CDR3 nucleotides are TGTGCCAGCAGCCCCCGGGGATCAATGAACACTGAAGCTTTCTTT. Translation gives CASSPRGSMNTEAFF.

The chain recombines TRBV29-1 with TRBJ1-2; D gene uncertain. Germline CDR1 and CDR2: SQVTM and ANQGSEA. V lost 4 bases and J 6 bases, leaving 12 bases between the germline ends. The CDR3 runs 12 residues. CDR3 amino acids: CSVASRVDGYTF. In DNA form, the CDR3 reads TGCAGCGTTGCCTCAAGGGTTGATGGCTACACCTTC.

The V and J genes are TRBV6-2 or TRBV6-3 and TRBJ2-2; TRBD1 or TRBD2 may be the D gene (5 bases each). The V gene's germline CDR1 is MNHEY and CDR2 SVGEGT. The CDR3 contains 13 residues. Trimming cost V 2 bases and J 7 bases, with 8 bases left between them. The CDR3 sequence: CASSYGGVGELFF. DNA of the CDR3: TGTGCCAGCAGTTACGGGGGAGTCGGGGAGCTGTTTTTT.

This chain connects TRBV7-6 to TRBJ1-2; D remains ambiguous. V lost 8 bases to trimming and J lost 8 bases, with 21 bases between them. In germline, CDR1 is SGHVS, CDR2 FNYEAQ. The length of the CDR3 is 14 residues. This CDR3 reads CASGDPGGILGYTF. CDR3 nucleotide sequence: TGTGCCAGCGGTGATCCTGGCGGAATTCTCGGCTACACCTTC. The variable domain in full, with the rest retrieved from reference TRBV7-6 and TRBJ1-2, is GAGVSQSPRYKVTKRGQDVALRCDPISGHVSLYWYRQALGQGPEFLTYFNYEAQQDKSGLPNDRFSAERPEGSISTLTIQRTEQRDSAMYRCASGDPGGILGYTFGSGTRLTVV.